The 13 T cell receptor beta chains listed next were all sequenced from one sample in a study of CD8+CD57+ T cells in acquired aplastic anemia. Genomic DNA constituted the template upon which TCR beta VDJ and CDR3 profiling was performed. TCRdb passed the reads through MiXCR, listing each CDR3 protein once. The sample consists of about 190,000 distinct CDR3 sequences, less than 65% of them appearing once. The sequencing sample was made of sorted CD4+, CD8+, or CD8+CD57+ T cells (not recorded which) from PBMCs. These TCRs come from a human donor in good health, serving as a control.

The chain joins TRBV20-1 to TRBJ2-3, with 15 bases matching TRBD2. The CDR3 loop spans 16 amino acids. V lost 4 bases to trimming and J lost 3 bases; unmatched junction nucleotides: 5. Germline CDR1 DFQATT, CDR2 SNEGSKA (reference sequence). DNA for the CDR3: TGCAGTGCTAAAGGACTAGCGGGGGGGCCGACAGATACGCAGTATTTT. It encodes CSAKGLAGGPTDTQYF.

This clonotype appeared a few times. The junction departs from germline at one end; a sequencing error may be responsible. The CDR3, as DNA: TGCGCCAGCAGTGACCAGGGGGCTTGGGAGCAGTACTTC. It encodes CASSDQGAWEQYF. The chain joins TRBV5-4 to TRBJ2-7; the match to TRBD1 covers 8 bases. The germline CDR1 and CDR2 sequences are SGHNT and YYREEE (reference sequence). The CDR3 spans 13 residues. The complete variable domain, with remaining parts taken from reference TRBV5-4 and TRBJ2-7, reads ETGVTQSPTHLIKTRGQQVTLRCSSQSGHNTVSWYQQALGQGPQFIFQYYREEENGRGNFPPRFSGLQFPNYSSELNVNALELDDSALYLCASSDQGAWEQYFGPGTRLTVT.

The V gene is TRBV19, the J gene TRBJ1-1; TRBD1 might be the D (6 bases). V was shortened by 7 bases and J by 4 bases, with 13 bases between the two germline ends. CDR3 length: 13 amino acids. The germline CDR1 and CDR2 sequences are LNHDA and SQIVND (reference sequence). The CDR3 DNA reads TGTGCCAGTATTCGCAACAGGGCCACTGAAGCTTTCTTT. Translating gives CASIRNRATEAFF.

The chain carries TRBV24-1 and TRBJ2-1, with unresolved D. The V gene's germline CDR1 is KGHDR and CDR2 SFDVKD. This CDR3 contains 12 residues. V was trimmed by 4 bases and J by 6 bases, leaving 6 bases between them. Here the CDR3 reads CATSDGCNEQFF. For the CDR3, the DNA is TGTGCCACCAGTGACGGGTGCAATGAGCAGTTCTTC.

For the CDR3, the DNA is TGTGCCAGCAGTGCCTCGGAGGGGGTGAATGAGCAGTTCTTC. Translating gives CASSASEGVNEQFF. The chain combines TRBV6-4 with TRBJ2-1; D may be TRBD1 or TRBD2 (6 bases each). Trimming took off 4 bases at V and 7 bases at J, with 14 bases between the two ends. Germline assignment: CDR1 MRHNA and CDR2 SNTAGT. The CDR3 is 14 residues long.

This clonotype was seen at least ten times. CDR3 sequence reads: CASSFHMNTEAFF. As DNA, the CDR3 is TGTGCCAGCAGCTTCCACATGAACACTGAAGCTTTCTTT. The V call is TRBV7-2, the J call TRBJ1-1; D unclear. The CDR3 is 13 residues long. Germline V gene data show CDR1 as SGHTA and CDR2 as FQGNSA. Between the trimmed V and J ends, which lost 3 bases and 0 bases, there was a span of 5 bases.

This clonotype was detected many times. The CDR3 DNA is TGTGCCAGCAGTGACCAGGGACAGGGCAGGAGCTACGAGCAGTACTTC. It translates to CASSDQGQGRSYEQYF. The genes are TRBV25-1 and TRBJ2-7; 9 bases are shared with TRBD1. Trimming cost V 3 bases and J 3 bases; bases outside gene matches: 9. In germline, CDR1 is MGHDK, CDR2 SYGVNS. The CDR3 is 16 residues long.

Details on this clonotype: At one boundary the junction diverges from the germline segment, which might be a read error. The CDR3: CASGNSGGGTEQYF. In DNA, the CDR3 is TGTGCCAGTGGTAATAGCGGGGGTGGTACCGAGCAGTATTTC. The chain uses TRBV19 and TRBJ2-7; TRBD2 matches 9 bases. This CDR3 is built from 14 residues. Looked up from germline, CDR1 is LNHDA and CDR2 is SQIVND (reference sequence).

This clonotype was observed a few times. The chain uses TRBV9 and TRBJ2-7, with 15 bases that match TRBD2. Germline V gives CDR1 SGDLS, CDR2 YYNGEE. After removal of 4 bases from V and 3 bases from J, the junction contained 5 bases not matched to a gene. The CDR3 length is 16 residues. The CDR3 region is CASSPGTSGGCYEQYF. The DNA for the CDR3 is TGTGCCAGCAGCCCGGGGACTAGCGGGGGGTGCTACGAGCAGTACTTC. Complete variable domain (other parts from reference TRBV9 and TRBJ2-7): DSGVTQTPKHLITATGQRVTLRCSPRSGDLSVYWYQQSLDQGLQFLIQYYNGEERAKGNILERFSAQQFPDLHSELNLSSLELGDSALYFCASSPGTSGGCYEQYFGPGTRLTVT.

The chain has TRBV20-1 and TRBJ2-7; D possibly matches TRBD1 or TRBD2 (5 bases each). The germline V gene encodes CDR1 DFQATT and CDR2 SNEGSKA (reference sequence). The V gene lost 3 bases and the J gene lost 6 bases, with 15 bases spanning the gap. The CDR3 runs 13 residues. The CDR3 reads CSARRWDVGEQYF. The CDR3 bases are TGCAGTGCTAGGCGATGGGACGTGGGCGAGCAGTACTTC.

As for this clonotype: Because the CDR3's place on the DNA is in doubt, the DNA is left out and the CDR3 is given as listed by TCRdb. The rearrangement joins TRBV7-2 to TRBJ2-1; TRBD1 is the table's D call and was not checked against the DNA. The CDR3 sequence runs 20 residues, both termini included. Germline V lookup: CDR1 SGHTA, CDR2 FQGNSA. The CDR3 region is CASSIYLCSVDGAQGNEQFF.

At least ten counts were recorded for this clonotype. V and J are TRBV5-8 and TRBJ2-6, with TRBD1 matching 8 bases. Germline loops: CDR1 SGHTS, CDR2 YDEGEE. V lost 4 bases, J lost 3 bases, and 6 bases stayed unmatched. The CDR3 has 16 amino acids. CDR3 DNA: TGTGCCAGCAGCACTCAACAGGGGGGTGGGGCCAACGTCCTGACTTTC. Protein product: CASSTQQGGGANVLTF.

This clonotype is labeled as medium-sized. This sequence joins TRBV16 and TRBJ1-5; 9 positions agree with TRBD1. V was clipped by 2 bases and J by 6 bases; unmatched bases: 5. Germline loops: CDR1 KGHSY, CDR2 FQNENV. The CDR3 contains 15 residues. The CDR3, as DNA: TGTGCCAGCAGCCAACGGTGGACAGGGGTTCAGCCCCAGCATTTT. Translating it yields CASSQRWTGVQPQHF.